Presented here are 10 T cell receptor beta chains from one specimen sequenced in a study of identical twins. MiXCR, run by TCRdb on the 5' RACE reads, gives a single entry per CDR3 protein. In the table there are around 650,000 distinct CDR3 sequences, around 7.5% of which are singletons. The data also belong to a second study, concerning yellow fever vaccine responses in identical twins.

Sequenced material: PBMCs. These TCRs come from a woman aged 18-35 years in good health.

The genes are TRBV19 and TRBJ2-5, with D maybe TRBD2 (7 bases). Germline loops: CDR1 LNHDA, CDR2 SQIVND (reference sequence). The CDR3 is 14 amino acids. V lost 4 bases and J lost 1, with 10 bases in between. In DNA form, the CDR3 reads TGTGCCAGTAGTAGAGGGGGGGTCCAAGAGACCCAGTACTTC. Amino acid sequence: CASSRGGVQETQYF.

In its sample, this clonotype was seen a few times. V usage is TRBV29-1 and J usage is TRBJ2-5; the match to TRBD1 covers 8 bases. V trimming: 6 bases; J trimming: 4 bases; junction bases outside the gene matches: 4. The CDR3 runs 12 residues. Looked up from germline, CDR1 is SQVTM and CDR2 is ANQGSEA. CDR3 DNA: TGCAGCGTACGAGGACAGGGAGAGACCCAGTACTTC. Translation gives CSVRGQGETQYF. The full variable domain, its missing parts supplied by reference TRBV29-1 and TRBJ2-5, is SAVISQKPSRDICQRGTSLTIQCQVDSQVTMMFWYRQQPGQSLTLIATANQGSEATYESGFVIDKFPISRPNLTFSTLTVSNMSPEDSSIYLCSVRGQGETQYFGPGTRLLVL.

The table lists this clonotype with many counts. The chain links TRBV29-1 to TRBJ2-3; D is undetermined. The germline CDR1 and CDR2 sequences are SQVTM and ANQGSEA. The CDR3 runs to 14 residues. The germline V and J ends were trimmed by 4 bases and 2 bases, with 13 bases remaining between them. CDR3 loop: CSVGYGLNTDTQYF. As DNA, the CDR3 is TGCAGCGTTGGTTACGGTTTAAACACAGATACGCAGTATTTT.

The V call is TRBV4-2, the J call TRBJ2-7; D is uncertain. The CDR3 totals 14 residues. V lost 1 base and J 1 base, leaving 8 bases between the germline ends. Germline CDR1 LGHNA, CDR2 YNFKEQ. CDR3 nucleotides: TGTGCCAGCAGCCAAGGGCTCCTATCCTACGAGCAGTACTTC. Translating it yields CASSQGLLSYEQYF.

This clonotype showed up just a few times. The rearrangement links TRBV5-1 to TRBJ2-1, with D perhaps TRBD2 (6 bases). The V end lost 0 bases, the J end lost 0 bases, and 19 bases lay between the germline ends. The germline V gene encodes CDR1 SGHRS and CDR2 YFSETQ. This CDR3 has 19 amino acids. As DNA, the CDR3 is TGCGCCAGCAGCTTGGGGCTGGGTCTGGGGACTGACTCCTACAATGAGCAGTTCTTC. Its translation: CASSLGLGLGTDSYNEQFF. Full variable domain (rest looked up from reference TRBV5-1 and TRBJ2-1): KAGVTQTPRYLIKTRGQQVTLSCSPISGHRSVSWYQQTPGQGLQFLFEYFSETQRNKGNFPGRFSGRQFSNSRSEMNVSTLELGDSALYLCASSLGLGLGTDSYNEQFFGPGTRLTVL.

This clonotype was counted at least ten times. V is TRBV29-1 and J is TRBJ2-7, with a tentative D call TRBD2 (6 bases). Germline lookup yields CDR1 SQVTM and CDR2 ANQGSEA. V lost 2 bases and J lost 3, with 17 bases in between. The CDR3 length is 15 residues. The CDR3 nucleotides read TGCAGCGTTGAACTATCGGGACTCCCCAGCTACGAGCAGTACTTC. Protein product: CSVELSGLPSYEQYF.

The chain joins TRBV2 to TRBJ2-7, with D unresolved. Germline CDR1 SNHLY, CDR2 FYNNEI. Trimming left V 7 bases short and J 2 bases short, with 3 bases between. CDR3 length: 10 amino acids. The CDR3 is CASIAYEQYV. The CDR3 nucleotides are TGTGCCAGCATAGCCTACGAGCAGTACGTC.

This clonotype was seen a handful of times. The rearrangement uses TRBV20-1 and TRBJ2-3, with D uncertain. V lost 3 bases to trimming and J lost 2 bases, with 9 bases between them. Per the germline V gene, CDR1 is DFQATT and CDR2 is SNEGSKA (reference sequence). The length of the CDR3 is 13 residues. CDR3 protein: CSASGPYTDTQYF. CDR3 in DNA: TGCAGTGCTAGCGGACCGTACACAGATACGCAGTATTTT.

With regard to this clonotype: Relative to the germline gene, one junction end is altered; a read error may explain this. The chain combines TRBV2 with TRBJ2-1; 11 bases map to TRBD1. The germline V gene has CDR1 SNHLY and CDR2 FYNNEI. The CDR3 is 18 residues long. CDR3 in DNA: TGTGCCAGCAGCGAAGAGGATCCCGGGACAGGGGGCTACAATGAGCAGTTCTTC. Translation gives CASSEEDPGTGGYNEQFF.

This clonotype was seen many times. CDR3 sequence (DNA): TGTGCCAGCAGTTCGGGACAGGGGGCGACTGAAGCTTTCTTT. Its protein product is CASSSGQGATEAFF. The rearrangement links TRBV6-5 to TRBJ1-1; TRBD1 matches 12 bases. CDR1 is MNHEY and CDR2 is SVGAGI in the germline V gene. The V and J ends lost 4 bases and 5 bases, in that order; junction bases with no gene match: 2. The CDR3 is 14 amino acids.